Each of the 11 T cell receptor beta chains below was sequenced from the same sample in a study of shared clonotypes between healthy human individuals. Naive-designated CD8 cells lacked CD45RO, were positively enriched for CCR7, and omitted terminally differentiated effector memory CD45RA+ cells. TCRdb's table, derived via immunoSEQ multiplex PCR, lists solely in-frame clones and lacks some. The sample holds approximately 2,200,000 clones; approximately 94% are singletons and the top ten take over 1.5%. The source material was naive CD8+ T cells from PBMCs. Receptor source: a man aged 18 to 30 in good health. Some clones in this sample may be carry-over from other donors' samples.

The chain is built from TRBV5-1 and TRBJ2-7; 11 positions match TRBD1. Germline assignment: CDR1 SGHRS and CDR2 YFSETQ. The ends lost 4 bases at V and 6 bases at J; junction bases unmatched: 9. This CDR3 has 15 amino acids. CDR3 DNA sequence: TGCGCCAGCAGCGACACGGACAGGGGGCTGATCGAGCAGTACTTC. This gives the protein CASSDTDRGLIEQYF.

The sample holds one count of this clone. V and J are TRBV5-4 and TRBJ2-1; TRBD1 might be the D (5 bases). CDR1 SGHNT and CDR2 YYREEE come from the germline V gene (reference sequence). The CDR3 has 15 residues. The V end was cut by 5 bases, the J end by 2 bases, with 14 bases between. CDR3 in amino acids: CASRSGQSTYNEQFF. The CDR3 bases are TGTGCCAGCAGGTCCGGACAATCGACCTACAATGAGCAGTTCTTC.

CDR3 in amino acids: CASSPGTEEFF. The CDR3 nucleotides read TGTGCCAGCAGTCCCGGGACAGAGGAGTTCTTC. The gene calls are TRBV6-5 and TRBJ2-1, with 7 bases lining up with TRBD1. Germline V CDR1 and CDR2: MNHEY, SVGAGI. The trim removed 5 bases at V and 14 bases at J, leaving 6 bases unmatched. CDR3 size: 11 residues.

In the case of this clone: The sample contains more than one DNA sequence encoding this CDR3. Here the CDR3 DNA reads TGTGCCAGCAGTTTCCAGCCTAGCGGGTACAATGAGCAGTTCTTC. Translating it yields CASSFQPSGYNEQFF. J is TRBJ2-1 and V is TRBV27; 8 bases fit TRBD2. V dropped 3 bases and J dropped 4; count of bases not matched to a gene: 5. From germline, CDR1 is MNHEY and CDR2 SMNVEV (reference sequence). The CDR3 has 15 amino acids.

J is TRBJ2-7 and V is TRBV4-2; 9 nucleotides match TRBD2. The CDR3 sequence is 17 residues long. Germline trimming cut 0 bases from V and 1 base from J; bases unmatched to any gene: 7. CDR1 is LGHNA, CDR2 YNFKEQ, per germline. CDR3 sequence (DNA): TGTGCCAGCAGCCAAGAGAGGCTGACTAGCGGTTCCTACGAGCAGTACTTC. It specifies CASSQERLTSGSYEQYF.

This clone was detected once. The chain recombines TRBV9 with TRBJ2-1, with 10 bases lining up with TRBD2. The germline gives CDR1 SGDLS, CDR2 YYNGEE. The trim removed 0 bases at V and 8 bases at J, leaving 5 bases unmatched. This CDR3 has 15 residues. DNA of the CDR3: TGTGCCAGCAGCGTAGTAGCTAGCGGGAGATATGAGCAGTTCTTC. This gives the protein CASSVVASGRYEQFF. The full variable domain, completed using reference TRBV9 and TRBJ2-1, is DSGVTQTPKHLITATGQRVTLRCSPRSGDLSVYWYQQSLDQGLQFLIQYYNGEERAKGNILERFSAQQFPDLHSELNLSSLELGDSALYFCASSVVASGRYEQFFGPGTRLTVL.

This clone is a singleton in its sample. V and J are TRBV7-8 and TRBJ1-1; possible D gene TRBD1, 6 bases. This CDR3 region has 14 residues. Germline CDR1 reads SGHVS; CDR2 reads FQNEAQ. The V and J ends lost 5 bases and 5 bases respectively, with 15 bases between them. DNA for the CDR3: TGTGCCAGCAGCCCCTTTCGGGGGGCTACTGAAGCTTTCTTT. The encoded protein is CASSPFRGATEAFF.

This chain uses TRBV7-2 with TRBJ2-1; the match to TRBD2 covers 9 bases. The CDR3 loop spans 15 amino acids. The V segment lost 1 base and the J segment 8 bases; nucleotides outside the gene matches: 6. Looked up from germline, CDR1 is SGHTA and CDR2 is FQGNSA. The CDR3 DNA is TGTGCCAGCAGCTTAGTAGGGACTAGCAGAGATGAGCAGTTCTTC. This sequence encodes CASSLVGTSRDEQFF.

This chain links TRBV11-2 with TRBJ2-5; perhaps TRBD2 as D (6 bases). Germline CDR1 and CDR2: SGHAT and FQNNGV. Trimming took off 5 bases at V and 4 bases at J, with 17 bases between the two ends. The CDR3 is 15 amino acids. The chain's CDR3 is CASSHGGVRGETQYF. The CDR3 coding sequence is TGTGCCAGCAGCCACGGAGGGGTTAGGGGAGAGACCCAGTACTTC. The whole variable domain, remainder taken from reference TRBV11-2 and TRBJ2-5, is EAGVAQSPRYKIIEKRQSVAFWCNPISGHATLYWYQQILGQGPKLLIQFQNNGVVDDSQLPKDRFSAERLKGVDSTLKIQPAKLEDSAVYLCASSHGGVRGETQYFGPGTRLLVL.

On this clone: This specimen includes other DNA sequences encoding the same CDR3. The rearrangement links TRBV9 to TRBJ2-5; a weak D match, TRBD2 (6 bases). The V gene's germline CDR1 is SGDLS and CDR2 YYNGEE. V lost 0 bases to trimming and J lost 1 base, with 7 bases between them. The CDR3 runs 14 residues. The DNA of the CDR3 is TGTGCCAGCAGCGTAGGGAGGGGCCAAGAGACCCAGTACTTC. Amino acid sequence: CASSVGRGQETQYF.

The chain links TRBV9 to TRBJ2-2; perhaps TRBD2 as D (5 bases). V lost 3 bases and J 7 bases, leaving 13 bases between the germline ends. In germline, CDR1 is SGDLS, CDR2 YYNGEE. This CDR3 has 14 amino acids. The CDR3 region has the DNA TGTGCCAGCAGCGCTCCTGCGGGCGGCGGGGAGCTGTTTTTT. It codes for CASSAPAGGGELFF.